This record covers a single T cell receptor beta chain. Per the authors' pipeline: How many nucleated cells were present was estimated from reference gene primer amplification. Here immunoSEQ multiplex PCR was the method, and the copy in TCRdb shows in-frame clones only, minus some. V and J calls and clone size are copied from that table; D and trimming were computed from the DNA. This sample carries around 190,000 clones, roughly 77% of them seen once, and the ten largest clones take around 5.9%. The sample belongs to a study of blood T cell repertoires in COVID-19. Study context: From the United States, Italy and Spain came samples of acute and convalescent COVID-19. T cells, B-cell-depleted T cells, or PBMCs supplied cDNA or gDNA.

The CDR3 runs 15 residues. Germline-derived CDR1 and CDR2 are SGHNT and YYREEE (reference sequence). The junction had 8 bases not matched to a gene; V was cut back by 5 bases and J by 1 base. The genes are TRBV5-4 and TRBJ2-5, with 7 nucleotides matching TRBD1. The receptor's source is a woman aged 40 to 55 with COVID-19, enrolled during active disease. What was sequenced was peripheral blood. The CDR3 spells CASRRARDSQETQYF. CDR3 nucleotides: TGTGCCAGCAGACGAGCCCGGGACAGCCAAGAGACCCAGTACTTC.